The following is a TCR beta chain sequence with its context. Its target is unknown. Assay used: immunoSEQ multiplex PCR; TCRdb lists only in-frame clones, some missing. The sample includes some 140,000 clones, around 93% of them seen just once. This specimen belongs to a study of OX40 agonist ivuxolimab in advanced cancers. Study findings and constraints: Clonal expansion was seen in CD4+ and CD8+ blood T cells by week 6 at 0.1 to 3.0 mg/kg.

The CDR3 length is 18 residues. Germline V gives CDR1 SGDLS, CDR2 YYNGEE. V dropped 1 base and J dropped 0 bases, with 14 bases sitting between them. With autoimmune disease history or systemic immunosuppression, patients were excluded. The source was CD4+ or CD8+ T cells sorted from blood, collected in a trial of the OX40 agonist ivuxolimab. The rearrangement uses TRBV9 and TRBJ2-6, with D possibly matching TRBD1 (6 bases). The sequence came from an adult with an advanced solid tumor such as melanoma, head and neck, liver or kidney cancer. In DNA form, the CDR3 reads TGTGCCAGCAGCGTAATGGGACAAATGGCCTCTGGGGCCAACGTCCTGACTTTC. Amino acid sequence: CASSVMGQMASGANVLTF. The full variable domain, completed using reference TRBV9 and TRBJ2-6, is DSGVTQTPKHLITATGQRVTLRCSPRSGDLSVYWYQQSLDQGLQFLIQYYNGEERAKGNILERFSAQQFPDLHSELNLSSLELGDSALYFCASSVMGQMASGANVLTFGAGSRLTVL.